This T cell receptor (beta chain) was captured by sequencing in a study of T cells in Graves' hyperthyroidism and ophthalmopathy (dated by TCRdb to the late 2010s). Regarding the study in general: Peripheral blood samples were taken at initial diagnosis, before any treatment was given. To identify TCR V-J signatures that set the groups apart, the researchers used a discovery cohort of roughly 100 patients, made up of some 41 with Graves' ophthalmopathy and approximately 57 with stable Graves' hyperthyroidism. Whether ophthalmopathy could be predicted prospectively was tested in an independent validation cohort made up of roughly 19 hyperthyroidism patients plus 17 patients who later progressed to ophthalmopathy. For training and testing, the 80 to 100 patients in the discovery cohort were randomly divided in a 7:3 ratio. The study also compared thyroid tissue and blood T-cell repertoires from more than 5 Graves' hyperthyroidism patients. After blood sampling, hyperthyroidism patients were treated with methimazole at a starting dose of 30 mg daily, and ophthalmopathy patients were treated with high-dose intravenous methylprednisolone. According to the paper, TCR Vbeta CDR3 sequencing was carried out on about 140 peripheral blood samples, which came from under 50 ophthalmopathy, 75 to 80 hyperthyroidism and roughly 17 progressor patients.

The TCR beta CDR3 regions were amplified from RNA transcripts. A first-round RT-PCR of the TCR CDR3 used the HTBI primer set with the Qiagen OneStep RT-PCR kit. Libraries were constructed in a second round of multiplex PCR, after which size selection and purification were carried out. The libraries were sequenced on an Illumina HiSeq2000 using paired-end 100 bp reads. Per the original workflow: SOAPnuke was used to process the raw data, with reads discarded if the reads contained adapters or uncalled bases, had a mean Phred below 15, or lacked an exact constant-primer or identifier match. COPE v1.2.5 was used to merge the high-quality paired reads, and each unique nucleotide sequence was defined as a clonotype. MiTCR v1.1 was used to align clonotypes to the IMGT TRBV, TRBD and TRBJ reference segments. The analysis was restricted to V-J combinations with a frequency above 0.0001, which together covered about 99% of the repertoires. The TCS score was defined as F50 (clonal expansion) divided by E x V (chaos), with BLOSUM62-based TCRdist calculated between CDR3 peptides within each V-J. Welch's t-statistics and random forest reduced 500 to 550 V-J features to 10 to 15, which were used in a naive Bayes classifier (R e1071). The raw public data were reprocessed by TCRdb itself: fastp quality trimming at Q25, MiXCR clonotype calling, in-frame beta chains only. Every entry covers one CDR3 protein and lists the most common genes and DNA from its rows. The V and J calls come from TCRdb's annotation, not from the publication. Recorded for this sample are under 300,000 distinct CDR3 sequences; roughly an eighth of them occurred a single time. The ten largest clones add up to less than 8% of the sample.

From cysteine to phenylalanine, the CDR3 is 13 amino acids long. Of all the DNA, just the CDR3 is kept, 39 bases in frame from base 1. V is reduced by 1 base and J by 7 bases, leaving a spacing of 8 bases between them. CDR1 and CDR2, per the germline V gene, are MNHNS and SASEGT. Stable Graves' hyperthyroidism was defined as the absence of progression to ophthalmopathy over 18 months of follow-up. Hyperthyroidism patients were newly diagnosed, had a disease duration of under 2 months, and were aged 18 to 65 years. Patients with uncontrolled infections, other autoimmune diseases, pregnancy or lactation were excluded. Diagnoses relied on clinical symptoms, serum thyroxine and TRAb, thyroid ultrasound and orbital computed tomography. PBMCs were separated from 10 ml of fresh peripheral blood using Ficoll-Paque density gradient centrifugation. Total RNA was extracted using Trizol reagent, and RNA quality was assessed on an Agilent 2100 Bioanalyzer.

What the research found in general, with its limitations: During validation, the model predicted progression to ophthalmopathy a median of approximately six months ahead of onset, with around 70% sensitivity and around 73% specificity. A 13 V-J signature model separated ophthalmopathy from stable hyperthyroidism, with around 88% sensitivity and 81.08% specificity in cross-validation and 80%/75% in testing. Blood samples also contained most of the expanded thyroid clonotypes (frequency above 0.001), which suggests that blood repertoires may reflect thyroid immune responses. No statistical method was used to fix the sample size in advance, and group allocation was not hidden from the investigators.

The sample holds many counts of this clonotype. Its antigen is not yet known. No qualities accompany the bases; no much larger clone lies one base away. The chain links TRBV6-1 with TRBJ1-5, with no confidently assigned D gene. This sequence originates from a woman in her forties with Graves' hyperthyroidism. Sequenced material: blood. The CDR3 protein is CASSEVEGQPQHF. The nucleotide sequence is TGTGCCAGCAGTGAAGTTGAGGGACAGCCCCAGCATTTT.